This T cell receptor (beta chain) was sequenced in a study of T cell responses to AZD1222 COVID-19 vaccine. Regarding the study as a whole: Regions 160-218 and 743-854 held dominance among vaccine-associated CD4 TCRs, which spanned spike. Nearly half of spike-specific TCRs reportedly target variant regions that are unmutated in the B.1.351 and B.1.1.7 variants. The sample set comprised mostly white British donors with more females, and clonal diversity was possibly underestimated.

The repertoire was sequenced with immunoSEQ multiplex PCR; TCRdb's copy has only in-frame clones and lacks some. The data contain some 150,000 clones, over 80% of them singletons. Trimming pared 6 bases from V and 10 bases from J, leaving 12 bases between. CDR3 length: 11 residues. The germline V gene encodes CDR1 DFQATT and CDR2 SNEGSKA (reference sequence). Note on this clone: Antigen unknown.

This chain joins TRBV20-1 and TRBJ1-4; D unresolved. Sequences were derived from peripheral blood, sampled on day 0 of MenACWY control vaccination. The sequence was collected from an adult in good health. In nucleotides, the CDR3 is TGCAGTGCCCCGACGGATCGAAAACTGTTTTTT. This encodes CSAPTDRKLFF.